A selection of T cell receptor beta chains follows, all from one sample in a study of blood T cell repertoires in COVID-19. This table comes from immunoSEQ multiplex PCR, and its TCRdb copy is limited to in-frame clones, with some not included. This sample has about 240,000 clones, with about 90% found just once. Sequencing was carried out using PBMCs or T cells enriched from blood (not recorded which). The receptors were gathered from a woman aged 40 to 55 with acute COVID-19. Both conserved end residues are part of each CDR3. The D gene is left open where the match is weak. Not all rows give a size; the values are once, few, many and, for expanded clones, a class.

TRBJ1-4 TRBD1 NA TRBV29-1 CSVEGTGGGKLFF TGCAGCGTTGAAGGGACAGGGGGGGGAAAACTGTTTTTT
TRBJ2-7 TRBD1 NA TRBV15 CATSREADRGYEQYF TGTGCCACCAGCAGAGAGGCTGACAGGGGCTACGAGCAGTACTTC
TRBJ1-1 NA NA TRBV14 CASSPHGTGRNTEAFF TGTGCCAGCAGCCCTCATGGCACAGGTCGAAACACTGAAGCTTTCTTT
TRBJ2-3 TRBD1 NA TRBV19 CASTPRDRGGPDTQYF TGTGCCAGTACCCCACGGGACAGGGGAGGACCAGATACGCAGTATTTT
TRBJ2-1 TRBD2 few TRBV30 CAWSSGLAGLSYNEQFF TGTGCCTGGAGTTCGGGACTAGCGGGACTTTCATACAATGAGCAGTTCTTC
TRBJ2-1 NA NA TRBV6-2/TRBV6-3 CASSHSGYNEQFF TGTGCCAGCAGCCATAGCGGCTACAATGAGCAGTTCTTC
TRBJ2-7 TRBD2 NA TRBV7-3 CASSSHPGLAGYYEQYF TGTGCCAGCAGCTCTCACCCCGGACTAGCGGGCTACTACGAGCAGTACTTC
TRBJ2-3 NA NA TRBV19 CASSIQASTDTQYF TGTGCCAGTAGTATTCAGGCTAGCACAGATACGCAGTATTTT
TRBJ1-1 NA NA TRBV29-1 CSVAGLGTEAFF TGCAGCGTTGCAGGGTTGGGCACTGAAGCTTTCTTT
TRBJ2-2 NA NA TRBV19 CASSIARVTGELFF TGTGCCAGTAGTATAGCCAGGGTTACCGGGGAGCTGTTTTTT
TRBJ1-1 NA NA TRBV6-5 CASRPRAPGNTEAFF TGTGCCAGCAGACCCAGGGCCCCAGGTAACACTGAAGCTTTCTTT
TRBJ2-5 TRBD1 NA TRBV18 CASSRTGAGGQETQYF TGTGCCAGCTCACGGACAGGGGCTGGAGGGCAAGAGACCCAGTACTTC
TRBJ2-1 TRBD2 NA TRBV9 CASSPTSGTPAEQFF TGTGCCAGCAGCCCGACTAGCGGGACGCCTGCTGAGCAGTTCTTC
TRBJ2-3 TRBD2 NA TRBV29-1 CSVALLAGITDTQYF TGCAGCGTGGCCTTACTAGCGGGAATCACAGATACGCAGTATTTT
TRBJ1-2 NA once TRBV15 CATSRDHGTTNYGYTF TGTGCCACCAGCAGAGATCACGGAACTACTAACTATGGCTACACCTTC
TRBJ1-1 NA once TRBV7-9 CARLFMNTEAFF TGTGCCAGACTGTTCATGAACACTGAAGCTTTCTTT
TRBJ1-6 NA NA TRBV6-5 CASSYSAVYNSPLHF TGTGCCAGCAGTTACTCCGCGGTCTATAATTCACCCCTCCACTTT
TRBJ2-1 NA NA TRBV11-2 CASSNPTGLSYNEQFF TGTGCCAGCAGCAACCCGACAGGCCTCTCCTACAATGAGCAGTTCTTC
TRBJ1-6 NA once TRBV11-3 CASSGEPGLNSPLHF TGTGCCAGCAGCGGGGAGCCGGGCCTTAATTCACCCCTCCACTTT
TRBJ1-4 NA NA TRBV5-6 CASSFLVSPTNEKLFF TGTGCCAGCAGCTTTTTGGTTAGCCCAACTAATGAAAAACTGTTTTTT
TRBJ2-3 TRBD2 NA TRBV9 CASSQQGLAGGASTDTQYF TGTGCCAGCAGCCAACAGGGACTAGCGGGAGGGGCTAGCACAGATACGCAGTATTTT
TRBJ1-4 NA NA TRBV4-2 CASSLIRDTEGEKLFF TGTGCCAGCAGCCTAATCCGGGACACCGAAGGGGAAAAACTGTTTTTT
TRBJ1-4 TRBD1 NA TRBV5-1 CASSSGTGNEKLFF TGCGCCAGCAGCTCGGGGACAGGGAATGAAAAACTGTTTTTT
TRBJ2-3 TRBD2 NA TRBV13 CASSPTLAGGRTDTQYF TGTGCCAGCAGCCCGACTCTAGCGGGAGGGCGGACAGATACGCAGTATTTT
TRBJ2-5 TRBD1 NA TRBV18 CASSREDRGETQYF TGTGCCAGCTCACGAGAGGACAGGGGAGAGACCCAGTACTTC
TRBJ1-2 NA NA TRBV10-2 CASSAGANYGYTF TGCGCCAGCAGTGCGGGGGCTAACTATGGCTACACCTTC
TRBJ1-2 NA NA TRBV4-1 CASSQDIRYGYTF TGCGCCAGCAGCCAAGATATTCGGTATGGCTACACCTTC
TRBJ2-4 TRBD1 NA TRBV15 CATSRGRGRVKNIQYF TGTGCCACCAGCAGAGGAAGGGGGCGGGTCAAAAACATTCAGTACTTC
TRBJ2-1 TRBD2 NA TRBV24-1 CATSDQTSGSSYNEQFF TGTGCCACCAGTGACCAGACTAGCGGGAGCTCCTACAATGAGCAGTTCTTC
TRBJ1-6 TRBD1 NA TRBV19 CASSIYPGQGNSPLHF TGTGCCAGTAGTATTTACCCGGGACAGGGGAATTCACCCCTCCACTTT
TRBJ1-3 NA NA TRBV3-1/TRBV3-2 CASSQAMGEGNTIYF TGTGCCAGCAGCCAAGCAATGGGAGAAGGAAACACCATATATTTT
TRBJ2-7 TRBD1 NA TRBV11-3 CASSLVGTASYEQYF TGTGCCAGCAGCTTAGTCGGGACAGCCTCCTACGAGCAGTACTTC
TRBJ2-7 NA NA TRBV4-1 CASSQDLPSRAGNFYEQYF TGCGCCAGCAGCCAAGATCTCCCCTCGAGGGCGGGAAACTTCTACGAGCAGTACTTC
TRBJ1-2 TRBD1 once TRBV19 CASSTTGPQYYGYTF TGTGCCAGTAGTACGACAGGGCCCCAATACTATGGCTACACCTTC
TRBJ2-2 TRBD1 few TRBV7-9 CASSLGTGDTGELFF TGTGCCAGCAGCTTAGGGACAGGGGACACCGGGGAGCTGTTTTTT
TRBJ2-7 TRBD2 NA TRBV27 CASSLYPPLSSGTHEQYF TGTGCCAGCAGTTTGTACCCGCCCCTATCTAGCGGGACCCACGAGCAGTACTTC
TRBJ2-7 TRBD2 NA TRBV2 CASSEVRLREGYEQYF TGTGCCAGCAGTGAAGTACGTTTGCGGGAGGGCTACGAGCAGTACTTC
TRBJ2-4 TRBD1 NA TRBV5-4 CASSTYRQGGENIQYF TGTGCCAGCAGTACCTATCGACAGGGGGGGGAAAACATTCAGTACTTC
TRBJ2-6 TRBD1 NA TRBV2 CASNTGEGANVLTF TGTGCCAGCAACACAGGGGAGGGGGCCAACGTCCTGACTTTC
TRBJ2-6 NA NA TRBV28 CASSFKNSGANVLTF TGTGCCAGCAGTTTTAAAAACTCTGGGGCCAACGTCCTGACTTTC
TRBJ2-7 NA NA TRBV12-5 CASGLAAAYEQYF TGTGCTAGTGGTCTGGCGGCGGCCTACGAGCAGTACTTC
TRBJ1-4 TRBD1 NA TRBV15 CATSRERSGTGVEKLFF TGTGCCACCAGCAGAGAGCGATCCGGGACAGGGGTTGAAAAACTGTTTTTT
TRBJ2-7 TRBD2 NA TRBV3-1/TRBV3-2 CASSPTSGVPYEQYF TGTGCCAGCAGCCCCACTAGCGGGGTACCCTACGAGCAGTACTTC
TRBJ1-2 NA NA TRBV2 CASGADRRTYGYTF TGTGCCAGCGGAGCCGACAGGCGGACTTATGGCTACACCTTC
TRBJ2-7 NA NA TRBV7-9 CASSLVPAVYSYEQYF TGTGCCAGCAGCTTAGTTCCGGCGGTATACTCCTACGAGCAGTACTTC
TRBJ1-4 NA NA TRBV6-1 CASSESRGRGEKLFF TGTGCCAGCAGTGAATCGAGAGGCCGGGGTGAAAAACTGTTTTTT
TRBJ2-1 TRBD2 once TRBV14 CASSQGLVRDEQFF TGTGCCAGCAGCCAGGGACTAGTCCGGGATGAGCAGTTCTTC
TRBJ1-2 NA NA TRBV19 CASSVQATRNYGYTF TGTGCCAGTAGTGTTCAGGCGACGAGAAACTATGGCTACACCTTC
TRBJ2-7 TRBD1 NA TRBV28 CASSLVGQGAYEQYF TGTGCCAGCAGTTTAGTAGGACAGGGGGCCTACGAGCAGTACTTC
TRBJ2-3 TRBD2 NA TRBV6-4 CASSDGTSRDTQYF TGTGCCAGCAGTGACGGGACTAGTAGAGATACGCAGTATTTT
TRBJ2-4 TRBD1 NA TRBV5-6 CASSQLSGTGVSKNIQYF TGTGCCAGCAGCCAACTCTCCGGGACAGGGGTATCCAAAAACATTCAGTACTTC
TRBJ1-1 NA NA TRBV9 CASSPFRGDTEAFF TGTGCCAGCAGCCCCTTCCGGGGAGACACTGAAGCTTTCTTT
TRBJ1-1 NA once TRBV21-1 CASSSLRTGDLNTEAFF TGTGCCAGCAGCAGCCTCCGGACAGGCGACTTGAACACTGAAGCTTTCTTT
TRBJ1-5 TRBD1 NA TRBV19 CASSTSGGINQPQHF TGTGCCAGTAGTACCTCAGGGGGCATCAATCAGCCCCAGCATTTT
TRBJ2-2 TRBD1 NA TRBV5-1 CASSLSGQPNTGELFF TGCGCCAGCAGCTTATCGGGACAGCCGAACACCGGGGAGCTGTTTTTT
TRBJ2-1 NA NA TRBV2 CASSEFNRARRADEQFF TGTGCCAGCAGTGAATTTAACAGGGCAAGGCGTGCAGATGAGCAGTTCTTC